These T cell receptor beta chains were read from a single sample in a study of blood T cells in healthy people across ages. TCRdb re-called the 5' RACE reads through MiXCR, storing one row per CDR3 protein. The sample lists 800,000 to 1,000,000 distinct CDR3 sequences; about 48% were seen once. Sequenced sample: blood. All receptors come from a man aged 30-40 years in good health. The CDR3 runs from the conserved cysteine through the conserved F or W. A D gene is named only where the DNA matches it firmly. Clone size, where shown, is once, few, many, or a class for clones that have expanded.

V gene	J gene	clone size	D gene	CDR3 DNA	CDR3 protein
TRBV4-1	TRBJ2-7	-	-	TGCGCCAGCAGCCAAGAGCTCAGGGGGGTCTACGAGCAGTACTTC	CASSQELRGVYEQYF
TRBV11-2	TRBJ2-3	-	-	TGTGCCAGCAGCTTAGAACTGCCCCCAGATACGCAGTATTTT	CASSLELPPDTQYF
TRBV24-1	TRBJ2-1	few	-	TGTGCCACCAGTGATTCCCTAGGGGTCGATGAGCAGTTCTTC	CATSDSLGVDEQFF
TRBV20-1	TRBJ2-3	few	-	TGCAGTGCAAACGACCGCACAGATACGCAGTATTTT	CSANDRTDTQYF
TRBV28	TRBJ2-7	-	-	TGTGCCAGCAGTCCTCCCTCGTACTCCTACGAGCAGTACTTC	CASSPPSYSYEQYF
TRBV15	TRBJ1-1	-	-	TGTGCCACCAGCAGAGATGGAGAAGCTTTCTTT	CATSRDGEAFF
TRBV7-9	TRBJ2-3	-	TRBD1	TGTGCCAGCAGCTCCCGAGGGGGCTCGAGCACAGATACGCAGTATTTT	CASSSRGGSSTDTQYF
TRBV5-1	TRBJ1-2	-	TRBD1	TGCGCCAGCAGCTTGGAGAGACAGGGCTATGGCTACACCTTC	CASSLERQGYGYTF
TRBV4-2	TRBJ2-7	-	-	TGTGCCAGCAGCCAAGTCCCTGGACAGCAGTCCTACGAGCAGTACTTC	CASSQVPGQQSYEQYF
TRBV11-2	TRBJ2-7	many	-	TGTGCCAGCAGCCCGGAGTGGGACCGCGAGCAGTACTTC	CASSPEWDREQYF
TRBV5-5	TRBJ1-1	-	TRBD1	TGTGCCAGCAGCTCCACCCTGACAGGGCCCAGCACTGAAGCTTTCTTT	CASSSTLTGPSTEAFF
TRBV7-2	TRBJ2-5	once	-	TGTGCCAGCAGCTCGACCCTGGATTCAGGGGCCCAAGAGACCCAGTACTTC	CASSSTLDSGAQETQYF
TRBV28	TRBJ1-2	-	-	TGTGCCAGCGGGGTTGGGGGAAGCTCTGGCTACACCTTC	CASGVGGSSGYTF
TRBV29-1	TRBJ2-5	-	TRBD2	TGCAGCGTTGGGAGCGGGAGCCCTCTCTCGGAACAGTACTTC	CSVGSGSPLSEQYF
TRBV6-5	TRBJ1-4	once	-	TGTGCCAGCAGTTACTCGGGGCGGAGTAATGAAAAACTGTTTTTT	CASSYSGRSNEKLFF
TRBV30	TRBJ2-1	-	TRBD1	TGTGCCTGGGGAGGGACAGGGGGCGCCTACAATGAGCAGTTCTTC	CAWGGTGGAYNEQFF
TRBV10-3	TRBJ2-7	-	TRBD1	TGTGCCACTCGGCCGGGACAGGGCTACGAGCAGTACTTC	CATRPGQGYEQYF
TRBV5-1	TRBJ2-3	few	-	TGCGCCAGCAGCTTGGCTAGCAGGGTCACAGATACGCAGTATTTT	CASSLASRVTDTQYF
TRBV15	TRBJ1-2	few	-	TGTGCCACCAGCAGACGATCAGGGCTACTTAACTATGGCTACACCTTC	CATSRRSGLLNYGYTF
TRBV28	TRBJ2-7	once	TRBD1	TGTGCCAGCAGTTTAATCGGGACAGGGGGCATCTACGAGCAGTACTTC	CASSLIGTGGIYEQYF
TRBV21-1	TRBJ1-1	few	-	TGTGCCAGCAGCGCCCTGGGACGGCGTATGAACACTGAAGCTTTCTTT	CASSALGRRMNTEAFF
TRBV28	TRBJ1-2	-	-	TGTGCCAGTACTCTAGGGGGGAGGGAATATGGCTACACCTTC	CASTLGGREYGYTF
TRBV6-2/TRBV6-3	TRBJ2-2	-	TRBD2	TGTGCCAGCAGTTATGGAGCGGGGGGGAACACCGGGGAGCTGTTTTTT	CASSYGAGGNTGELFF
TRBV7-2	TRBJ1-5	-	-	TGTGCCAGCAGCTTAGTTCTGGGTTTAAGGAATCAGCCCCAGCATTTT	CASSLVLGLRNQPQHF
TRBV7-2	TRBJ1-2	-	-	TGTGCCAGCAGACCCACAGGGTCCACTAACTATGGCTACACCTTC	CASRPTGSTNYGYTF
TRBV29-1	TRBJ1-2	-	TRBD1	TGCAGCGCTGCCGGACAGGGAGGGCGGGAAGCGGATGGCTACACCTTC	CSAAGQGGREADGYTF
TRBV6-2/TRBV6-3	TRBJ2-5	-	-	TGTGCCAGCGCGGGAGCCCTAGGGGGGAATGAGCAGTACTTC	CASAGALGGNEQYF
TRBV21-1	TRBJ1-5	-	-	TGTGCCAGCAGCAACCCCACAGGGGGACAGCCCCAGCATTTT	CASSNPTGGQPQHF
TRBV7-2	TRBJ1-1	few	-	TGTGCCAGCAGCTGGGCGGAATACACTGAAGCTTTCTTT	CASSWAEYTEAFF
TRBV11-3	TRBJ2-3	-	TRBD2	TGTGCCAGCAGCCCAAGTTCGAGCGGGGGGGCTGGTAGCACAGATACGCAGTATTTT	CASSPSSSGGAGSTDTQYF
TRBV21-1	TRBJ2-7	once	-	TGTGCCAGCAGCAAGGACCAGCGGAGGCCCTACGAGCAGTACTTC	CASSKDQRRPYEQYF
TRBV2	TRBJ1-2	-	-	TGTGCCAGCAGGGGATGGGCTGAACTTACGGAGGGTGGCTACACCTTC	CASRGWAELTEGGYTF
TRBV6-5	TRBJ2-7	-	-	TGTGCCAGCAGTTACCGGGTAGTAGCGGAGAACGAGCAGTACTTC	CASSYRVVAENEQYF
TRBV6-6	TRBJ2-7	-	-	TGTGCCAGCAGTTACCGCCAGGAGCAGTACTTC	CASSYRQEQYF
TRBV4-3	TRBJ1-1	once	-	TGCGCCAGCAGCCAAGATTTAACGTCCATGAACACTGAAGCTTTCTTT	CASSQDLTSMNTEAFF
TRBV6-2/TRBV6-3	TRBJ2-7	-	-	TGTGCCAGCAACGTCAGGGGAGGCTCCTACGAGCAGTACTTC	CASNVRGGSYEQYF
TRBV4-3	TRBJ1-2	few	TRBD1	TGCGCCAGCAGCCAAGATATCCAGGGGGTTAGCGGCTACACCTTC	CASSQDIQGVSGYTF
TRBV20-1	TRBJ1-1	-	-	TGCAGGTGCACTGAAGCTTTCTTT	CRCTEAFF
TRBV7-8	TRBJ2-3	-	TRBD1	TGTGCCAGCAGCGGACGGACAGGGGTGACAGATACGCAGTATTTT	CASSGRTGVTDTQYF
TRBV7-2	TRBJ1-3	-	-	TGTGCCAGCAGCCTCAGTCAGAGCTCTGGAAACACCATATATTTT	CASSLSQSSGNTIYF
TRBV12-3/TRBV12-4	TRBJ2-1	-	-	TGTGCCAGCCAAGGACTTAGCGTCGGCGAGCAGTTCTTC	CASQGLSVGEQFF
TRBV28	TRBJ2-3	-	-	TGTGCCAGCAGTACTCAGGTGGGGGGGCAGTATTTT	CASSTQVGGQYF
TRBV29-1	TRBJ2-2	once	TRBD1	TGCAGCGTTGAGGGACAGCAGAGGGCCGGGGAGCTGTTTTTT	CSVEGQQRAGELFF
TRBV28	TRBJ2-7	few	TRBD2	TGTGCCAGCAGTTCGGCGGGAGGTAGGCAGTACTTC	CASSSAGGRQYF
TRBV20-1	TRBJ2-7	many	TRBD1	TGCAGTGCTAGACTTCCCGGGACAGACTACGAGCAGTACTTC	CSARLPGTDYEQYF
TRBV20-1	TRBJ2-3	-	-	TGCAGTGCTAGTCCAGGCATCCCCACAGATACGCAGTATTTT	CSASPGIPTDTQYF
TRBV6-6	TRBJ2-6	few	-	TGTGCCTCCTCGACGGGGGCTGGGGCCAACGTCCTGACTTTC	CASSTGAGANVLTF